This T cell receptor beta chain is from a study of T cell repertoires in cytomegalovirus infection. As for the study in general: The study used recently identified HLA-C-restricted and well-studied HLA-B-restricted CMV epitopes. Public TCR beta signatures were indicative of both CMV infection and a matching HLA type.

Study conclusions and caveats: Within the response measured ex vivo, HLA-C-restricted CMV-specific TCR beta clonotypes were dominant. Carriage of CMV together with the relevant HLA was identifiable through cumulative public TCR beta family frequency.

One entry per CDR3 protein, called by TCRdb with MiXCR from the reads. The sample lists approximately 910,000 distinct CDR3 sequences, about a third occurring once. V lost 5 bases and J 3 bases, leaving 16 bases between the germline ends. Germline CDR1 reads MNHNS; CDR2 reads SASEGT. The CDR3 has 15 amino acids. Ten or more counts support this clonotype. The antigen remains undetermined. The sequencing here drew on cultured CD8+ T cells from PBMCs, taken from culture after CMV antigen stimulation. The chain is built from TRBV6-1 and TRBJ1-2, with D perhaps TRBD1 (5 bases). The sequence derives from a human donor in good health (CMV status not recorded). Some clones in this sample may be carry-over from other donors' samples. In nucleotides, the CDR3 is TGTGCCAGCAGTCCCCGGGACTCGGGGGACTATGGCTACACCTTC. This encodes CASSPRDSGDYGYTF.